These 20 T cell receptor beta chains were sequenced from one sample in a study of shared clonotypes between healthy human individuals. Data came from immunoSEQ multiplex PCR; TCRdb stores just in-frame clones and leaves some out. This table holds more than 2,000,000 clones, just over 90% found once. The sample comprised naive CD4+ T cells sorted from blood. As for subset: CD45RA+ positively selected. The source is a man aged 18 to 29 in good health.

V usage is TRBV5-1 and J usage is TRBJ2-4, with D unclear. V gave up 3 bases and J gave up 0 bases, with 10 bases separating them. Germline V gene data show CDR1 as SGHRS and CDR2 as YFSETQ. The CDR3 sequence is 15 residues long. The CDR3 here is CASSSSREAKNIQYF. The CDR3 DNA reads TGCGCCAGCAGCTCCTCTCGAGAAGCCAAAAACATTCAGTACTTC.

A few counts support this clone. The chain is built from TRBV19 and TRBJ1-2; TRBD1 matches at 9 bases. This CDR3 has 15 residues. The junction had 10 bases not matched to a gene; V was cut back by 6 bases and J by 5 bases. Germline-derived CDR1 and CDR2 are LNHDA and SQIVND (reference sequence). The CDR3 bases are TGTGCCAGTAGCCTTCCTCCGGGACAGGGATATGGCTACACCTTC. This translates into CASSLPPGQGYGYTF.

Here the CDR3 reads CSVEVWNGGNTEAFF. CDR3 nucleotides: TGCAGCGTTGAAGTGTGGAATGGGGGGAACACTGAAGCTTTCTTT. The chain is built from TRBV29-1 and TRBJ1-1; a possible D gene is TRBD1 (5 bases). CDR3 length: 15 amino acids. Deletions cut 1 base from V and 1 base from J, with 13 bases between. Germline-derived CDR1 and CDR2 are SQVTM and ANQGSEA.

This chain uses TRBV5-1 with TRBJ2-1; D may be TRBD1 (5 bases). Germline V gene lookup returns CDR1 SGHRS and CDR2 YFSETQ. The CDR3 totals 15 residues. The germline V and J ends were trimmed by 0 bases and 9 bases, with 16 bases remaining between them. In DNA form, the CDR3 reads TGCGCCAGCAGCTTGGTAGTGGACAATCAGGGTGAGCAGTTCTTC. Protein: CASSLVVDNQGEQFF.

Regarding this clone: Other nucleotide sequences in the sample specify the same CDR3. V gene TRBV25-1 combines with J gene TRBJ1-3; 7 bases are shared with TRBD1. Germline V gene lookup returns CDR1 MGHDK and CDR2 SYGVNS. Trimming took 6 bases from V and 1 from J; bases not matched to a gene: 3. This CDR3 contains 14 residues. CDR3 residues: CASRETGSGNTIYF. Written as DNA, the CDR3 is TGTGCCAGCAGGGAGACAGGGTCTGGAAACACCATATATTTT.

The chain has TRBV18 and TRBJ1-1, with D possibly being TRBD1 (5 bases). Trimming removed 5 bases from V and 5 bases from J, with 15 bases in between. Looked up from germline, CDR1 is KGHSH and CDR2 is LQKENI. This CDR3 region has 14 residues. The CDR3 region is CASSTQGVGTEAFF. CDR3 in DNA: TGTGCCAGCTCAACTCAGGGAGTAGGGACTGAAGCTTTCTTT.

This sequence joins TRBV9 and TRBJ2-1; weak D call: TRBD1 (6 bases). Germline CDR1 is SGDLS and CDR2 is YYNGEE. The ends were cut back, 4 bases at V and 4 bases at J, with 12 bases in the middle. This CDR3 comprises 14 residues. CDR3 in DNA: TGTGCCAGCAGCATCAGGGGTTTGTACAATGAGCAGTTCTTC. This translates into CASSIRGLYNEQFF.

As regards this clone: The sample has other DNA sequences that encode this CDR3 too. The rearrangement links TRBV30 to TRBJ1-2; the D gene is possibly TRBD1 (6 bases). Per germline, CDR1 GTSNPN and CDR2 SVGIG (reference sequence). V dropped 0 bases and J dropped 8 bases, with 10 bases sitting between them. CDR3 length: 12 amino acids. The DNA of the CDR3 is TGTGCCTGGAGTGTACAGGGTGGGGGCTACACCTTC. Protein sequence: CAWSVQGGGYTF. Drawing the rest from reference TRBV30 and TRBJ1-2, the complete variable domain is SQTIHQWPATLVQPVGSPLSLECTVEGTSNPNLYWYRQAAGRGLQLLFYSVGIGQISSEVPQNLSASRPQDRQFILSSKKLLLSDSGFYLCAWSVQGGGYTFGSGTRLTVV.

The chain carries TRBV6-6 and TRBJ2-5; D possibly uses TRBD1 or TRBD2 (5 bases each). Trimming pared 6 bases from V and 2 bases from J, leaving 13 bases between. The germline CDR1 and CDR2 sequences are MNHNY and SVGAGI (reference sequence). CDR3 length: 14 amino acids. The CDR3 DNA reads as TGTGCCAGCAGCTGGGGACCATCGCAAGAGACCCAGTACTTC. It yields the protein CASSWGPSQETQYF.

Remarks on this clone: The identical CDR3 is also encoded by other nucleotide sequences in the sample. CDR3 residues: CASSPGGVNYGYTF. CDR3 bases: TGCGCCAGCAGCCCCGGGGGGGTTAACTATGGCTACACCTTC. The genes are TRBV5-1 and TRBJ1-2, with D possibly matching TRBD1 (5 bases). V was pared by 4 bases and J by 1 base, with 11 bases between. Germline CDR1 and CDR2: SGHRS and YFSETQ. This CDR3 spans 14 amino acids.

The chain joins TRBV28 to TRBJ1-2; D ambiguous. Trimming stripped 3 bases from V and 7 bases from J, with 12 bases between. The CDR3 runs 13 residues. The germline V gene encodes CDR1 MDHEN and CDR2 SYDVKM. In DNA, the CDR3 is TGTGCCAGCAGTTTCGTGAAGGAACGTGGCTACACCTTC. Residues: CASSFVKERGYTF.

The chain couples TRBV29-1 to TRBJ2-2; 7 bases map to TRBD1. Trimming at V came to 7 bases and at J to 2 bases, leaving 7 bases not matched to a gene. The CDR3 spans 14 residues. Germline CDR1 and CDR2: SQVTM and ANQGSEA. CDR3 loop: CSAPGTVNTGELFF. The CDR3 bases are TGCAGCGCACCCGGGACAGTCAACACCGGGGAGCTGTTTTTT.

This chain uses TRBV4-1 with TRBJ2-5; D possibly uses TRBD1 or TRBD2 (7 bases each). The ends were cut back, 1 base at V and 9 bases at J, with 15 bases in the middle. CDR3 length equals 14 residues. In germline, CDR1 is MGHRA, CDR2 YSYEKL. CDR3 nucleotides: TGCGCCAGCAGCCAAGGAGACAGGGAGGGGGCCCAGTACTTC. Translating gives CASSQGDREGAQYF.

The CDR3 DNA is TGTGCCAGCAGCCAATCGGAGACAAACTGGGGAAAACTGTTTTTT. Amino acid sequence: CASSQSETNWGKLFF. The rearrangement links TRBV16 to TRBJ1-4; D not resolved. CDR1 is KGHSY and CDR2 is FQNENV in the germline V gene. The length of the CDR3 is 15 residues. V dropped 0 bases and J dropped 10 bases, with 15 bases sitting between them.

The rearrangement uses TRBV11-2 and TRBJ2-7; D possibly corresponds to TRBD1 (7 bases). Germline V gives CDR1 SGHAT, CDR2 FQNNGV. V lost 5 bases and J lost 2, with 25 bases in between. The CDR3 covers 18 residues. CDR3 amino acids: CASSARQGGGRPTYEQYF. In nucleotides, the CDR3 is TGTGCCAGCAGCGCACGACAGGGTGGGGGGAGGCCCACCTACGAGCAGTACTTC.

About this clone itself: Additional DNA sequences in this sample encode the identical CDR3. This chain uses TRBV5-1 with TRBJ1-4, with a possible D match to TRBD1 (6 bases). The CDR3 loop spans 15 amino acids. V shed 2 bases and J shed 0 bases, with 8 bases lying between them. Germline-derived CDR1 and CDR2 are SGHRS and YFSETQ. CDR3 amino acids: CASSFRGATNEKLFF. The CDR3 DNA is TGCGCCAGCAGCTTCAGGGGCGCAACTAATGAAAAACTGTTTTTT.

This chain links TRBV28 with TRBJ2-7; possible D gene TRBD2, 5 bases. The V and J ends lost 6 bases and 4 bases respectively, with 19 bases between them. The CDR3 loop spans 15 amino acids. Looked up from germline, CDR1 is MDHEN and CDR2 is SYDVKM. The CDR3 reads CASSSSGGLRYEQYF. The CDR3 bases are TGTGCCAGCAGCTCATCCGGCGGACTTCGTTACGAGCAGTACTTC.

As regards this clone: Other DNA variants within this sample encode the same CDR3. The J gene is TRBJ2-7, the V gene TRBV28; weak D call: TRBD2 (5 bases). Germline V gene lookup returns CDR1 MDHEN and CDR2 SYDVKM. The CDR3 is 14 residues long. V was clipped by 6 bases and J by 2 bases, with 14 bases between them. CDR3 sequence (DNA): TGTGCCAGCAGCTCTCCGGGGTCAGCCTACGAGCAGTACTTC. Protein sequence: CASSSPGSAYEQYF.

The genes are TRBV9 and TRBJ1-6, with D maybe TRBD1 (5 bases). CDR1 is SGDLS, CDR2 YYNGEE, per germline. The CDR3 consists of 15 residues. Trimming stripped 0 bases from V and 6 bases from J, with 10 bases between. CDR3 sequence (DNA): TGTGCCAGCAGCGTAGGGGGGATAGGTAATTCACCCCTCCACTTT. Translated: CASSVGGIGNSPLHF.

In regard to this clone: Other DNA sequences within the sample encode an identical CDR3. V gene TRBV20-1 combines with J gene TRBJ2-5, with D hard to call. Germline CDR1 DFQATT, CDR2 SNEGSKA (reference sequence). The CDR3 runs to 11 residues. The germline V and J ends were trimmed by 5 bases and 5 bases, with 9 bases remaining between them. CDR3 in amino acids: CSAGLGETQYF. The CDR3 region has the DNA TGCAGTGCTGGTTTGGGGGAGACCCAGTACTTC.